The rows below give T cell receptor beta chains drawn from one sample of a study of metastatic and nonmetastatic thyroid tumors. From the PCR reads, TCRdb re-called clones with MiXCR. Of about 33,000 clones listed, 18% are singletons. Sequencing was carried out using blood. All receptors come from a male donor with papillary thyroid cancer or a benign thyroid nodule (not recorded which). Some clones in this sample may be carry-over from other donors' samples. CDR3s leave out the opening cysteine and the closing phenylalanine or tryptophan. D genes are given only for firm matches.

v_call d_call cdr3_aa
TRBV5-1 NA ASSLAVVAAYEQY
TRBV6-2/TRBV6-3 NA ASSYSPGVSYNEQF
TRBV28 NA ASSLGGGCKPHH
TRBV27 TRBD1 ASSLLGQGREKLF
TRBV24-1 TRBD1 ATSDSPDRGVPHEQY
TRBV13 TRBD2 ASSSRGRADEQY
TRBV5-1 NA ASSTTVGAGANVLT
TRBV28 NA ASSFFRVTDTQY
TRBV20-1 NA SAIKDSRTDTQY
TRBV3-1 NA ASRSPGPQQEELF
TRBV28 TRBD1 ASSSTGTGRTDTQY
TRBV24-1 TRBD1 ATSDKGQGIKTQY
TRBV20-1 NA SARDSGFSEAF
TRBV6-2/TRBV6-3 TRBD2 ASRTSGQENQY
TRBV5-5 NA ASSPFFGMNTEAF
TRBV20-1 NA SAREITDYNEQF
TRBV10-2 NA ASSQAPGESQPQH
TRBV28 TRBD1 ASSRTGFNYGYT
TRBV12-3/TRBV12-4 NA ASSPGGGGQETQY
TRBV5-1 NA ASSPTGQVEGYT
TRBV7-9 NA ASTSNPIFNYGYT
TRBV20-1 NA SARLQGDSPLH
TRBV2 TRBD1 ASSAWTGAYEQY
TRBV4-1 NA ASAEITRSGTDTQY
TRBV4-3 NA ASSQDARGDEKLF
TRBV4-1 NA ASSQTTSDEQY
TRBV19 TRBD1 ASRTGANTGELF
TRBV19 NA ASSTGLGQETQY
TRBV18 TRBD1 ASTRTGGDGYT
TRBV28 NA ANSPEGTGDNVLT
TRBV20-1 NA SAEYKGYEQF
TRBV29-1 TRBD2 SVDARLADNNEQF
TRBV20-1 TRBD1 SATPPAGTGIETQY
TRBV6-1 NA ASSEWGELAKNIQY
TRBV28 NA ASSLSPQAQETQY
TRBV28 NA ASSHFNEQF
TRBV4-2 NA ASSPRAAASGEQF
TRBV20-1 NA SAREGTDTQY
TRBV20-1 TRBD2 SAIGLAGGLQETQY
TRBV25-1 NA GSSAYVTRDTGELS
TRBV12-3/TRBV12-4 NA ASRPHPGGSNQPQH
TRBV5-1 NA ASSLVPGSEKLF
TRBV6-5 NA ASSYEGSSYNSPLH
TRBV3-1 NA ASSPRLDNPYYGYT
TRBV2 NA ASSVLPRPPLH
TRBV6-1 TRBD1 ASSLTGVKGDTQY
TRBV2 NA ASREWGVNTGELF
TRBV6-5 NA ASSYSQGVSNEQF
TRBV6-5 NA ASSYLVSSVSPHEQF
TRBV7-6 NA ASSFGQMNTEAF
TRBV7-3 TRBD1 ASSSGTGSYEQY
TRBV28 TRBD1 ASSSPYRGLPDSNQPQH
TRBV6-5 TRBD2 ASSYTGLAGDSTGELF
TRBV9 NA ASSPSSGNTIY
TRBV14 TRBD2 ASSQPPGLAGPGGEQY
TRBV30 NA AWSERGLTNEQF